These 32 T cell receptor beta chains share one sample of origin, sequenced in a study of T cell responses to AZD1222 COVID-19 vaccine. Using immunoSEQ multiplex PCR, the repertoire was profiled, and TCRdb retains in-frame clones only, with some absent. The table lists about 140,000 clones, around 91% of them singletons, with about 6% in the top ten. Here the sequenced sample was peripheral blood, taken 28 days after the second AZD1222 dose. The receptor source for this set is an adult who received the AZD1222 COVID-19 vaccine.

The chain employs TRBV15 and TRBJ1-3, with D possibly matching TRBD1 (5 bases). This CDR3 is built from 17 residues. Trimming removed 0 bases from V and 0 bases from J, with 12 bases in between. Germline CDR1 and CDR2: LNHNV and YYDKDF (reference sequence). CDR3 DNA: TGTGCCACCAGCAGAGATCCGGACATTCTCTCTGGAAACACCATATATTTT. Translating gives CATSRDPDILSGNTIYF.

The chain couples TRBV30 to TRBJ1-4; TRBD1 is a possible D gene (5 bases). Germline V gene sequence: CDR1 GTSNPN, CDR2 SVGIG (reference sequence). This CDR3 is 13 amino acids long. V lost 3 bases and J lost 8, with 13 bases in between. The CDR3 nucleotides are TGTGCCTGGAGCGGGACGAACCAGGAAAAACTGTTTTTT. It yields the protein CAWSGTNQEKLFF.

This clone was seen a few times. The chain has TRBV6-5 and TRBJ2-1; tentatively, D is TRBD1 (8 bases). V lost 7 bases and J lost 7, with 14 bases in between. The CDR3 is 13 amino acids. CDR1 MNHEY and CDR2 SVGAGI come from the germline V gene. The CDR3 reads CASKLQGGNEQFF. The CDR3 coding sequence is TGTGCCAGCAAATTACAGGGGGGGAATGAGCAGTTCTTC.

V is TRBV7-2 and J is TRBJ2-5; 7 positions match TRBD1. CDR1 and CDR2 from the germline V gene are SGHTA and FQGNSA. V was pared by 0 bases and J by 1 base, with 5 bases of the junction left unmatched. There are 16 residues in the CDR3. The CDR3 loop is CASSLAPGTAQETQYF. For the CDR3, the DNA is TGTGCCAGCAGCTTAGCGCCTGGGACAGCCCAAGAGACCCAGTACTTC.

The DNA of the CDR3 is TGTGCCAGCAGTCCCCGGACGGCCAACTATGGCTACACCTTC. As protein: CASSPRTANYGYTF. The chain recombines TRBV28 with TRBJ1-2; D ambiguous. The germline V gene has CDR1 MDHEN and CDR2 SYDVKM. The CDR3 has 14 amino acids. Trimming shortened V by 5 bases and J by 2 bases, and 12 bases separated the two germline ends.

Here the CDR3 DNA reads TGCGCCAGCAGCCAGCAACTTGCGGGACAGGGACTGGTGGGGGGCACTGAAGCTTTCTTT. Translation: CASSQQLAGQGLVGGTEAFF. The chain carries TRBV4-3 and TRBJ1-1, with TRBD1 matching over 9 bases. The CDR3 has 20 amino acids. V trimming: 3 bases; J trimming: 4 bases; junction bases outside the gene matches: 21. Germline V gene sequence: CDR1 LGHNA, CDR2 YSLEER.

The chain is built from TRBV6-4 and TRBJ2-1, with 7 nucleotides matching TRBD1. The CDR3 loop spans 16 amino acids. In germline, CDR1 is MRHNA, CDR2 SNTAGT. V dropped 0 bases and J dropped 5; count of bases not matched to a gene: 7. DNA of the CDR3: TGTGCCAGCAGTGACTCGGAAACAGGGGACCACAATGAGCAGTTCTTC. This gives the protein CASSDSETGDHNEQFF.

V usage is TRBV15 and J usage is TRBJ2-3; 7 bases line up with TRBD2. V shed 1 base, J shed 2 bases, and the junction held 9 bases outside the gene matches. The CDR3 length is 17 residues. Germline loops: CDR1 LNHNV, CDR2 YYDKDF (reference sequence). CDR3 coding DNA: TGTGCCACCAGCAGAGGGGATACTAGCGACTACACAGATACGCAGTATTTT. Amino acid sequence: CATSRGDTSDYTDTQYF.

V gene TRBV7-3 combines with J gene TRBJ1-1; a possible D gene is TRBD1 (5 bases). Germline assignment: CDR1 SGHTA and CDR2 FQGTGA. There are 14 residues in the CDR3. Trimming left V 5 bases short and J 1 base short, with 11 bases between. CDR3 region: CASSPAGENTEAFF. CDR3 nucleotide sequence: TGTGCCAGCAGCCCTGCGGGGGAGAACACTGAAGCTTTCTTT.

The chain links TRBV27 to TRBJ2-7; D is ambiguous. Germline V CDR1 and CDR2: MNHEY, SMNVEV (reference sequence). The CDR3 loop spans 15 amino acids. The germline V and J ends were trimmed by 5 bases and 2 bases, with 16 bases remaining between them. This chain's CDR3 is CASSLQVVGPYEQYF. The CDR3 nucleotides read TGTGCCAGCAGTCTCCAAGTAGTGGGCCCCTACGAGCAGTACTTC.

The CDR3 nucleotides are TGTGCCAGCAGCTTATATCGCCCAGGGGGGTATGAGCAGTTCTTC. It codes for CASSLYRPGGYEQFF. This chain connects TRBV7-2 to TRBJ2-1; D might be TRBD1 (7 bases). In germline, CDR1 is SGHTA, CDR2 FQGNSA. V was cut by 2 bases and J by 8 bases, with 16 bases left in between. The CDR3 sequence is 15 residues long. The whole variable domain, remainder taken from reference TRBV7-2 and TRBJ2-1, is GAGVSQSPSNKVTEKGKDVELRCDPISGHTALYWYRQSLGQGLEFLIYFQGNSAPDKSGLPSDRFSAERTGGSVSTLTIQRTQQEDSAVYLCASSLYRPGGYEQFFGPGTRLTVL.

This clone was counted a single time. The chain's CDR3 is CASGQPMNTEAFF. The CDR3 DNA follows: TGTGCCAGCGGACAGCCTATGAACACTGAAGCTTTCTTT. The rearrangement uses TRBV28 and TRBJ1-1; TRBD1 is a possible D gene (6 bases). V shed 8 bases and J shed 0 bases, with 10 bases lying between them. The CDR3 spans 13 residues. Per the germline V gene, CDR1 is MDHEN and CDR2 is SYDVKM.

By share of the sample, this clone is medium-sized. This chain connects TRBV19 to TRBJ2-7; 8 bases map to TRBD1. CDR3 length: 15 amino acids. CDR1 is LNHDA, CDR2 SQIVND, per germline (reference sequence). V shed 1 base, J shed 6 bases, and the junction held 8 bases outside the gene matches. CDR3 bases: TGTGCCAGTAGTATAGCCGCAGGGGGCTTTTCCGAGCAGTACTTC. Translating it yields CASSIAAGGFSEQYF.

V and J are TRBV7-2 and TRBJ1-6; D remains unclear. V was cut by 4 bases and J by 10 bases, with 11 bases left in between. Germline values: CDR1 SGHTA, CDR2 FQGNSA. This CDR3 is built from 13 residues. The CDR3 nucleotides are TGTGCCAGCAGCTCATCGGGTGAATCACCCCTCCACTTT. Translating gives CASSSSGESPLHF.

This clone appeared once. CDR3 in amino acids: CASRLGQGPYGYTF. DNA of the CDR3: TGTGCCAGCAGGCTGGGACAGGGCCCCTATGGCTACACCTTC. V is TRBV6-5 and J is TRBJ1-2; TRBD1 agrees at 9 bases. V trimming: 6 bases; J trimming: 4 bases; junction bases outside the gene matches: 6. The germline V gene has CDR1 MNHEY and CDR2 SVGAGI. This CDR3 is 14 amino acids long.

A note on this clone: Other DNA sequences in this sample translate to the same CDR3. The chain links TRBV24-1 to TRBJ1-5, with D hard to call. There are 13 residues in the CDR3. V lost 1 base and J lost 6, with 6 bases in between. CDR1 and CDR2 from the germline V gene are KGHDR and SFDVKD. CDR3: CATSDLRGQPQHF. CDR3 in DNA: TGTGCCACCAGTGATTTACGGGGTCAGCCCCAGCATTTT.

This clone was detected only a few times. V and J are TRBV4-1 and TRBJ2-7; D ambiguous. CDR1 is MGHRA and CDR2 is YSYEKL in the germline V gene. CDR3 length equals 15 residues. V was shortened by 0 bases and J by 4 bases, with 13 bases between the two germline ends. The DNA for the CDR3 is TGCGCCAGCAGCCAAGATCTCTCCAGAGTTTACGAGCAGTACTTC. Protein product: CASSQDLSRVYEQYF.

DNA of the CDR3: TGTGCCAGCAGTTTCGGGCAGGGGCGAGAAAAACTGTTTTTT. Its translation: CASSFGQGREKLFF. This rearrangement joins TRBV28 to TRBJ1-4; D might be TRBD1 (6 bases). This CDR3 contains 14 residues. The germline V and J ends were trimmed by 3 bases and 8 bases, with 13 bases remaining between them. Per germline, CDR1 MDHEN and CDR2 SYDVKM. Using reference TRBV28 and TRBJ1-4 for the parts outside the CDR3, the full variable domain is DVKVTQSSRYLVKRTGEKVFLECVQDMDHENMFWYRQDPGLGLRLIYFSYDVKMKEKGDIPEGYSVSREKKERFSLILESASTNQTSMYLCASSFGQGREKLFFGSGTQLSVL.

The rearrangement uses TRBV3-1 (or the pseudogene TRBV3-2) and TRBJ1-4; D is unresolved. Trimming removed 3 bases at V and 0 bases at J, with 11 bases between. This CDR3 contains 16 residues. Germline V gene sequence: CDR1 LGHDT, CDR2 YNNKEL (reference sequence). The CDR3 reads CASSQSVFATNEKLFF. CDR3 DNA sequence: TGTGCCAGCAGCCAGTCAGTTTTTGCAACTAATGAAAAACTGTTTTTT.

The chain uses TRBV7-2 and TRBJ1-2; D may be TRBD1 (6 bases). This CDR3 has 13 amino acids. V was pared by 6 bases and J by 5 bases, with 13 bases between. Germline V lookup: CDR1 SGHTA, CDR2 FQGNSA. The CDR3 coding sequence is TGTGCCAGCAGTACAGGGCCAGGGTATGGCTACACCTTC. It translates to CASSTGPGYGYTF.

This rearrangement joins TRBV19 to TRBJ2-7, with D uncertain. Germline V CDR1 and CDR2: LNHDA, SQIVND (reference sequence). Trimming pared 5 bases from V and 2 bases from J, leaving 10 bases between. The CDR3 is made up of 13 amino acids. As DNA, the CDR3 is TGTGCCAGTAGTGGTCCCGGGCCCTACGAGCAGTACTTC. It specifies CASSGPGPYEQYF.

CDR3 sequence reads: CSVEKGAGGNEQFF. CDR3 sequence (DNA): TGCAGCGTTGAAAAGGGGGCAGGGGGCAATGAGCAGTTCTTC. V and J are TRBV29-1 and TRBJ2-1; 7 bases are shared with TRBD1. The CDR3 is 14 amino acids. The V segment lost 2 bases and the J segment 6 bases; nucleotides outside the gene matches: 7. Germline lookup yields CDR1 SQVTM and CDR2 ANQGSEA.

The V call is TRBV28, the J call TRBJ2-1, with D maybe TRBD1 (5 bases). With 4 bases removed from V and 6 bases from J, the gap between germline ends came to 7 bases. The CDR3 extends over 12 amino acids. Germline V gene lookup returns CDR1 MDHEN and CDR2 SYDVKM. As DNA, the CDR3 is TGTGCCAGCAGTTCGACAGTCAATGAGCAGTTCTTC. Its translation is CASSSTVNEQFF.

This clone showed up just once. The V gene is TRBV3-1 (or the pseudogene TRBV3-2), the J gene TRBJ1-1, with a weak D call TRBD1 (6 bases). CDR1 and CDR2 from the germline V gene are LGHDT and YNNKEL (reference sequence). V lost 5 bases, J lost 6 bases, and 16 bases lay in between. The CDR3 runs 14 residues. CDR3 protein: CASSYRIGGPEAFF. DNA for the CDR3: TGTGCCAGCAGCTATAGAATCGGGGGGCCTGAAGCTTTCTTT.

The V gene is TRBV27, the J gene TRBJ2-3, with D tentatively TRBD2 (6 bases). This CDR3 is 15 amino acids long. Germline loops: CDR1 MNHEY, CDR2 SMNVEV (reference sequence). V was trimmed by 3 bases and J by 3 bases, leaving 13 bases between them. Here the CDR3 reads CASSFGSRVTDTQYF. CDR3 DNA: TGTGCCAGCAGTTTCGGGAGCCGGGTAACAGATACGCAGTATTTT.

The chain carries TRBV27 and TRBJ2-7; D is possibly TRBD1 or TRBD2 (6 bases each). V dropped 6 bases and J dropped 6 bases, with 15 bases sitting between them. The CDR3 is made up of 13 amino acids. Germline V gene lookup returns CDR1 MNHEY and CDR2 SMNVEV (reference sequence). The CDR3: CASRKMGGREQYF. The CDR3 nucleotides read TGTGCCAGCAGAAAAATGGGGGGCCGCGAGCAGTACTTC.

This clone occurred a few times. J is TRBJ1-5 and V is TRBV28; D gene unclear. V shed 3 bases and J shed 9 bases, with 15 bases lying between them. The CDR3 sequence is 14 residues long. Germline V gene data show CDR1 as MDHEN and CDR2 as SYDVKM. As DNA, the CDR3 is TGTGCCAGCAGTTTCGCGACGGAAGAAGGGCCCCAGCATTTT. This codes for CASSFATEEGPQHF.

The V and J genes are TRBV6-5 and TRBJ2-7; 9 bases map to TRBD2. Per the germline V gene, CDR1 is MNHEY and CDR2 is SVGAGI. The V segment lost 6 bases and the J segment 3 bases; nucleotides outside the gene matches: 6. The CDR3 runs 14 residues. CDR3: CASRQAGGRYEQYF. CDR3 coding DNA: TGTGCCAGCAGACAAGCGGGGGGACGCTACGAGCAGTACTTC.

The chain links TRBV6-5 to TRBJ2-7, with D possibly being TRBD1 (5 bases). The CDR3 consists of 15 residues. The ends were cut back, 0 bases at V and 3 bases at J, with 12 bases in the middle. From germline, CDR1 is MNHEY and CDR2 SVGAGI. CDR3 amino acids: CASSYSTAGIYEQYF. The CDR3, as DNA: TGTGCCAGCAGTTACTCCACCGCAGGGATCTACGAGCAGTACTTC.

V usage is TRBV7-6 and J usage is TRBJ1-2; 9 bases align to TRBD1. Unmatched junction bases numbered 3, after V lost 1 base and J lost 0 bases. The CDR3 spans 16 residues. Germline V CDR1 and CDR2: SGHVS, FNYEAQ. The chain's CDR3 is CASSLEGQGSNYGYTF. CDR3 coding DNA: TGTGCCAGCAGCTTAGAGGGACAGGGTTCTAACTATGGCTACACCTTC.

The chain employs TRBV5-1 and TRBJ1-2; no definite D call. The length of the CDR3 is 14 residues. CDR1 SGHRS and CDR2 YFSETQ come from the germline V gene. Trimming cost V 1 base and J 7 bases, with 14 bases left between them. CDR3 amino acids: CASSLKGSGLGYTF. The CDR3 DNA reads as TGCGCCAGCAGCTTGAAGGGAAGTGGGCTTGGCTACACCTTC.

The chain combines TRBV7-2 with TRBJ1-1, with 9 bases aligning to TRBD1. Germline V gives CDR1 SGHTA, CDR2 FQGNSA. V lost 1 base and J lost 4; bases outside the gene matches: 16. The CDR3 loop spans 19 amino acids. The CDR3 DNA reads TGTGCCAGCAGCTTAGTGCCCGGGACAGGGTCGGCTATGGGCACTGAAGCTTTCTTT. It specifies CASSLVPGTGSAMGTEAFF.